These 3 T cell receptor beta chains share one sample of origin, sequenced in a study of OX40 agonist ivuxolimab in advanced cancers. Assay used: immunoSEQ multiplex PCR; TCRdb lists only in-frame clones, some missing. The sample includes roughly 91,000 clones, over 85% of them seen just once. The material was CD4+ or CD8+ T cells sorted from blood, obtained in a trial of the OX40 agonist ivuxolimab. These receptor sequences come from an adult with an advanced solid tumor such as melanoma, head and neck, liver or kidney cancer.

The rearrangement uses TRBV2 and TRBJ2-5, with D perhaps given as TRBD1 or TRBD2 (5 bases each). The CDR3 spans 13 residues. V shed 4 bases and J shed 2 bases, with 8 bases lying between them. Germline V CDR1 and CDR2: SNHLY, FYNNEI. The chain's CDR3 is CASSAGQQETQYF. The CDR3 region has the DNA TGTGCCAGCAGTGCGGGGCAGCAAGAGACCCAGTACTTC.

The chain couples TRBV18 to TRBJ2-3, with no clear D. Per the germline V gene, CDR1 is KGHSH and CDR2 is LQKENI. V lost 6 bases and J lost 6, with 13 bases in between. The length of the CDR3 is 13 residues. CDR3 loop: CASSVTESDTQYF. The CDR3, as DNA: TGTGCCAGCTCGGTTACTGAGTCTGATACGCAGTATTTT.

V usage is TRBV10-2 and J usage is TRBJ1-5, with D possibly TRBD1 on 5 matching bases. Trimming took off 6 bases at V and 0 bases at J, with 9 bases between the two ends. Germline V gene data show CDR1 as WSHSY and CDR2 as SAAADI. There are 14 residues in the CDR3. The CDR3 spells CASRGDGSNQPQHF. The CDR3 DNA is TGCGCCAGCAGAGGGGACGGTAGCAATCAGCCCCAGCATTTT.